This TCR beta chain comes out of a study of neurological immune-mediated disorders. General study points: Patients with HTLV-1-associated myelopathy showed the most TCR clonal expansion. Those with multiple sclerosis showed the least, falling below healthy controls. Sharing of CDR3 amino acid sequences among expanded clones across subjects was absent, suggesting private repertoires in all groups.

The cDNA was synthesized by means of template-switch 5'RACE, which was carried out with 10-nucleotide random UMIs. TCRdb itself ran the 5' RACE reads through MiXCR, one entry per CDR3 protein. The top ten clones hold around 2.2% of a sample with over 60,000 distinct CDR3 sequences, about 5% of them seen once. The CDR3 has 15 amino acids. From germline, CDR1 is SGHVS and CDR2 FNYEAQ. V lost 5 bases, J lost 4 bases, and 7 bases stayed unmatched. This clonotype was seen repeatedly, ten times or more. Its antigen is currently unknown. The material sequenced was PBMCs. V gene TRBV7-6 combines with J gene TRBJ2-3; the match to TRBD2 covers 9 bases. The sequence was obtained from a woman aged 25 to 39 with multiple sclerosis. CDR3 nucleotide sequence: TGTGCCAGCAGCGTTGGGACTAGCTATCCAGATACGCAGTATTTT. Translating gives CASSVGTSYPDTQYF.